These T cell receptor beta chains were read from a single sample in a study of blood T cell repertoires in COVID-19. The protocol was immunoSEQ multiplex PCR, while the TCRdb copy is restricted to in-frame clones and leaves out a portion. This table holds about 45,000 clones, 89% found once. Sequenced sample: peripheral blood. The receptors were gathered from a human donor in a cohort sampled during active COVID-19. Both conserved end residues are part of each CDR3. The D gene is left open where the match is weak. Size values are once, few and many counts, or a class for expanded clones, and some rows have none.

clone size	V gene	D gene	J gene	CDR3 protein	CDR3 DNA
once	TRBV4-1	.	TRBJ1-2	CASSQEFVRGINYGYTF	TGCGCCAGCAGCCAAGAGTTTGTACGGGGTATAAACTATGGCTACACCTTC
.	TRBV25-1	.	TRBJ1-1	CASSALQGPSTEAFF	TGTGCCAGCAGTGCTTTACAGGGCCCGAGCACTGAAGCTTTCTTT
.	TRBV19	.	TRBJ1-5	CASSIGRDSNQPQHF	TGTGCCAGTAGTATAGGCAGGGATAGCAATCAGCCCCAGCATTTT
.	TRBV24-1	TRBD1	TRBJ1-2	CATSDSQGYGYTF	TGTGCCACCAGTGATTCACAGGGGTATGGCTACACCTTC
.	TRBV10-2	.	TRBJ2-7	CASGYDSNYEQYF	TGCGCCAGCGGTTACGACAGTAACTACGAGCAGTACTTC
.	TRBV19	TRBD1	TRBJ1-2	CASLSGQGHLYGYTF	TGTGCCAGCCTATCCGGACAGGGGCACCTCTATGGCTACACCTTC
once	TRBV15	TRBD2	TRBJ2-3	CATSRGVLAGAGDTQYF	TGTGCCACCAGCAGAGGCGTACTAGCGGGGGCTGGAGATACGCAGTATTTT
.	TRBV19	TRBD1	TRBJ1-2	CASTLGTGPDYGYTF	TGTGCCAGTACATTGGGGACAGGGCCAGACTATGGCTACACCTTC
.	TRBV6-5	TRBD1	TRBJ2-7	CASSPGGQGANEQYF	TGTGCCAGCAGCCCGGGTGGACAGGGGGCGAACGAGCAGTACTTC
.	TRBV4-1	.	TRBJ1-1	CASSQPGGTGTEAFF	TGCGCCAGCAGCCAACCCGGAGGTACTGGCACTGAAGCTTTCTTT
.	TRBV7-9	.	TRBJ2-7	CASSLEKGAYEQYF	TGTGCCAGCAGCTTAGAGAAGGGGGCCTACGAGCAGTACTTC